Included here is one T cell receptor (beta chain) sequence, with context. Its target is not known. TCRdb passed the 5' RACE reads through MiXCR, listing each CDR3 protein once. The data show 1.5 million to 2 million distinct CDR3 sequences, with about 32% seen just once and about 0.27% held by the top ten. This sample is drawn from a study of identical twins. Overall study results and limits: Cross-sectional statistical analysis was relied on for the conclusions, without the same donors being followed. The more abundant beta clonotypes in cord blood had fewer insertions, and memory repertoires did not show this. Zero-insertion analyses could be partly confounded by invariant MAIT and iNKT cells.

J lost 4 bases, V lost 2 bases, and 7 bases had no gene match. The CDR3 length is 15 residues. This receptor was obtained from a newborn girl in good health. The chain has TRBV12-3 or TRBV12-4 and TRBJ2-5; the match to TRBD1 covers 7 bases. The sequenced material came from cord blood. DNA for the CDR3: TGTGCCAGCAGTTTATTCGGGACAGCGCGAGAGACCCAGTACTTC. Protein sequence: CASSLFGTARETQYF.